The 19 T cell receptor beta chains below come from one sample, sequenced in a study of T-cell memory formation after mild COVID-19. Each CDR3 protein gets one entry after TCRdb re-called the 5' RACE reads with MiXCR. The top ten clones hold 22% of a sample with about 290,000 distinct CDR3 sequences, approximately 15% of them seen once. The source material was PBMCs or a T cell subset sorted from them (not recorded which). These receptors came from a man aged 18 to 30 who had mild COVID-19 (a few samples of this study predate the infection). Cell type and time point are not known.

In its sample, this clonotype was seen a few times. The chain links TRBV12-5 to TRBJ2-3, with 11 bases aligning to TRBD2. The J segment lost 2 bases and the V segment lost 6 bases, leaving 7 bases of the junction unmatched. Germline V lookup: CDR1 LGHNT, CDR2 FRNRAP. This CDR3 comprises 16 residues. The CDR3: CASGPGLAGYTDTQYF. The CDR3 DNA reads TGTGCTAGTGGCCCCGGACTAGCGGGTTACACAGATACGCAGTATTTT. The entire variable domain, with the rest obtained from reference TRBV12-5 and TRBJ2-3, is as follows: DARVTQTPRHKVTEMGQEVTMRCQPILGHNTVFWYRQTMMQGLELLAYFRNRAPLDDSGMPKDRFSAEMPDATLATLKIQPSEPRDSAVYFCASGPGLAGYTDTQYFGPGTRLTVL.

Many counts were recorded for this clonotype. CDR3: CASSPKNPGQDIGKLFF. CDR3 coding DNA: TGTGCCAGCAGCCCCAAGAACCCGGGGCAGGACATCGGAAAACTGTTTTTT. This chain links TRBV3-1 with TRBJ1-4, with D possibly being TRBD1 (5 bases). V was shortened by 4 bases and J by 10 bases, with 25 bases between the two germline ends. Germline V CDR1 and CDR2: LGHDT, YNNKEL (reference sequence). This CDR3 is 17 amino acids long.

This clonotype was counted ten times or more. The V and J genes are TRBV6-5 and TRBJ2-3; 11 bases align to TRBD1. The germline V gene has CDR1 MNHEY and CDR2 SVGAGI. Trimming removed 5 bases from V and 1 base from J; junction bases left unmatched: 5. This CDR3 region has 16 residues. The chain's CDR3 is CASSTRTGGGTDTQYF. In DNA form, the CDR3 reads TGTGCCAGCAGTACCAGGACAGGGGGCGGCACAGATACGCAGTATTTT.

The J gene is TRBJ1-2, the V gene TRBV7-9; no clear D gene. The V end lost 1 base, the J end lost 10 bases, and 16 bases lay between the germline ends. Germline lookup yields CDR1 SEHNR and CDR2 FQNEAQ (reference sequence). CDR3 length equals 14 residues. The CDR3 coding sequence is TGTGCCAGCAGCTTAGTTGAGCTCGTACAGTACTACACCTTC. It codes for CASSLVELVQYYTF.

The chain recombines TRBV10-3 with TRBJ1-4; TRBD1 might be the D (6 bases). CDR3 length: 12 amino acids. V was shortened by 8 bases and J by 6 bases, with 10 bases between the two germline ends. The germline CDR1 and CDR2 sequences are ENHRY and SYGVKD. The CDR3 sequence: CAIGKGDEKLFF. Written as DNA, the CDR3 is TGTGCCATCGGGAAGGGGGATGAAAAACTGTTTTTT.

This chain uses TRBV9 with TRBJ2-3, with TRBD2 matching over 11 bases. CDR1 is SGDLS and CDR2 is YYNGEE in the germline V gene. This CDR3 region has 15 residues. V gave up 3 bases and J gave up 3 bases; unmatched junction bases: 3. The CDR3 loop is CASSGSSGGTDTQYF. CDR3 sequence (DNA): TGTGCCAGCAGCGGTTCTAGCGGGGGGACAGATACGCAGTATTTT.

This clonotype has a handful of counts. V and J are TRBV20-1 and TRBJ2-7; 9 bases fit TRBD2. The CDR3 has 13 amino acids. V trimming: 1 base; J trimming: 4 bases; junction bases outside the gene matches: 2. The germline V gene encodes CDR1 DFQATT and CDR2 SNEGSKA (reference sequence). CDR3 in amino acids: CSARVAGVYEQYF. CDR3 in DNA: TGCAGTGCTAGAGTAGCGGGGGTTTACGAGCAGTACTTC.

This chain connects TRBV9 to TRBJ2-5; TRBD2 might be the D (6 bases). Germline CDR1 reads SGDLS; CDR2 reads YYNGEE. This CDR3 contains 15 residues. V gave up 0 bases and J gave up 1 base, with 10 bases separating them. CDR3: CASSVAAGLQETQYF. The CDR3, as DNA: TGTGCCAGCAGCGTAGCGGCGGGGCTCCAAGAGACCCAGTACTTC.

This clonotype was picked up many times. CDR3 coding DNA: TGCGCCAGCAGCCAAACGTCTGGCAGGGGCGGCCAAGAGACCCAGTACTTC. Amino acids: CASSQTSGRGGQETQYF. The chain carries TRBV4-1 and TRBJ2-5; tentative D call: TRBD1 (6 bases). Germline V gives CDR1 MGHRA, CDR2 YSYEKL. The CDR3 consists of 17 residues. Trimming stripped 2 bases from V and 1 base from J, with 17 bases between.

Many counts were recorded for this clonotype. The V gene is TRBV4-3, the J gene TRBJ2-7, with D perhaps matching TRBD1 (5 bases). V lost 0 bases to trimming and J lost 2 bases, with 14 bases between them. CDR3 size: 16 residues. CDR1 LGHNA and CDR2 YSLEER come from the germline V gene. The CDR3 nucleotides are TGCGCCAGCAGCCAAGAGGTACCAGGGCCGGCCTACGAGCAGTACTTC. Translated: CASSQEVPGPAYEQYF.

V and J are TRBV10-1 and TRBJ1-1; D perhaps matches TRBD1 (5 bases). Germline V lookup: CDR1 WNHNN, CDR2 SYGVQD (reference sequence). This CDR3 is 15 amino acids long. Trimming took 0 bases from V and 0 from J, leaving 8 bases between them. CDR3 region: CASSESRGMNTEAFF. CDR3 in DNA: TGCGCCAGCAGTGAGTCCCGGGGGATGAACACTGAAGCTTTCTTT.

This clonotype was observed once. This rearrangement joins TRBV6-6 to TRBJ1-6; 7 bases line up with TRBD1. This CDR3 has 15 amino acids. Germline V CDR1 and CDR2: MNHNY, SVGAGI (reference sequence). The J segment lost 8 bases and the V segment lost 7 bases, leaving 11 bases of the junction unmatched. The CDR3 DNA reads TGTGCCAGCACCAAGACAGGGCGAACCGATTCACCCCTCCACTTT. Amino acids: CASTKTGRTDSPLHF.

This clonotype was counted between two and nine times. The chain joins TRBV6-6 to TRBJ1-2, with D tentatively TRBD1 (5 bases). The ends were cut back, 0 bases at V and 4 bases at J, with 6 bases in the middle. Germline CDR1 and CDR2: MNHNY and SVGAGI (reference sequence). The length of the CDR3 is 13 residues. CDR3 nucleotides: TGTGCCAGCAGTTACTCAGGGGCCTATGGCTACACCTTC. Encoded protein: CASSYSGAYGYTF.

This clonotype was detected only a few times. The chain has TRBV6-5 and TRBJ1-2; the D is unclear. V was clipped by 0 bases and J by 5 bases, with 13 bases between them. The CDR3 contains 15 residues. Germline V lookup: CDR1 MNHEY, CDR2 SVGAGI. The CDR3 protein is CASSYSPETRYGYTF. The CDR3 coding sequence is TGTGCCAGCAGTTACTCGCCCGAAACTCGATATGGCTACACCTTC.

The chain employs TRBV24-1 and TRBJ1-1; D gene unclear. Germline V gives CDR1 KGHDR, CDR2 SFDVKD. V shed 8 bases and J shed 1 base, with 16 bases lying between them. The CDR3 sequence is 15 residues long. In nucleotides, the CDR3 is TGTGCCACCATTAGGACTGGACTGTCGAACACTGAAGCTTTCTTT. The encoded protein is CATIRTGLSNTEAFF.

This clonotype was observed a handful of times. J is TRBJ2-3 and V is TRBV7-9; D is possibly TRBD2 (5 bases). CDR1 is SEHNR and CDR2 is FQNEAQ in the germline V gene (reference sequence). The CDR3 is 15 residues long. V gave up 10 bases and J gave up 2 bases, with 19 bases separating them. CDR3 sequence: CATLGLASDTDTQYF. In DNA form, the CDR3 reads TGTGCCACCCTCGGGCTAGCCTCCGACACAGATACGCAGTATTTT.

This clonotype was seen more than once but under ten times. The V gene is TRBV4-3, the J gene TRBJ1-5; no definite D call. The CDR3 spans 13 residues. V gave up 0 bases and J gave up 6 bases, with 6 bases separating them. Germline V gene data show CDR1 as LGHNA and CDR2 as YSLEER. The CDR3 sequence: CASSQDLSQPQHF. DNA for the CDR3: TGCGCCAGCAGCCAAGATTTGAGTCAGCCCCAGCATTTT.

This clonotype was seen repeatedly, ten times or more. The V call is TRBV25-1, the J call TRBJ2-1; the D gene is possibly TRBD1 (6 bases). Germline assignment: CDR1 MGHDK and CDR2 SYGVNS. The CDR3 runs 15 residues. V lost 5 bases and J lost 0, with 11 bases in between. The CDR3 DNA is TGTGCCAGCAGTTTACAGGGAAACTCCTACAATGAGCAGTTCTTC. It is translated as CASSLQGNSYNEQFF.

This clonotype was counted at least ten times. V gene TRBV7-6 combines with J gene TRBJ2-5, with D unresolved. This CDR3 has 13 amino acids. Germline V CDR1 and CDR2: SGHVS, FNYEAQ. Trimming took off 0 bases at V and 2 bases at J, with 4 bases between the two ends. The CDR3 nucleotides are TGTGCCAGCAGCTTAGCCCCTCAAGAGACCCAGTACTTC. It specifies CASSLAPQETQYF.